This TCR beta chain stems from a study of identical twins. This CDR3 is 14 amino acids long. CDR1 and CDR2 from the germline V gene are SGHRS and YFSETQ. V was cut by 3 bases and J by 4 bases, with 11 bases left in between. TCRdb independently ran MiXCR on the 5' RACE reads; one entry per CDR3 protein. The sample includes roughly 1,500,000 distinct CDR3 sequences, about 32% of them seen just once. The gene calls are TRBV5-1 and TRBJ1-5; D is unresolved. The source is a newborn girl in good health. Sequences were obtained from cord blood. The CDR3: CASSSRPDNQPQHF. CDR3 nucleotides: TGCGCCAGCAGCTCCCGACCGGATAATCAGCCCCAGCATTTT.